Listed below are T cell receptor beta chains from one sample, sequenced in a study of T cells in localized non-small cell lung cancer. Assay: immunoSEQ multiplex PCR; the TCRdb copy retains only in-frame clones and omits some. The table shows tens of thousands of clones, with 80% to 85% occurring only once. The source was peripheral blood mononuclear cells, collected before any cancer treatment. These receptors all come from a man aged 35 to 69 with stage III lung adenocarcinoma. Each CDR3 is given with its conserved first and last residue. The order of the fields is CDR3 length, V gene, J gene, CDR3 protein.

CDR3 length: 15
V gene: TRBV19
J gene: TRBJ1-1
CDR3 protein: CASILAPGRNTEAFF

CDR3 length: 11
V gene: TRBV6-1
J gene: TRBJ2-3
CDR3 protein: CASSELDTQYF

CDR3 length: 13
V gene: TRBV7-9
J gene: TRBJ1-1
CDR3 protein: CASTNDRVTEAFF

CDR3 length: 13
V gene: TRBV6-5
J gene: TRBJ1-1
CDR3 protein: CATNDRGLTEAFF

CDR3 length: 14
V gene: TRBV15
J gene: TRBJ1-1
CDR3 protein: CATSRGQGITEAFF

CDR3 length: 17
V gene: TRBV7-2
J gene: TRBJ2-6
CDR3 protein: CASSLGTGSSGANVLTF

CDR3 length: 14
V gene: TRBV29-1
J gene: TRBJ2-7
CDR3 protein: CSVEDRDSPYEQYF

CDR3 length: 12
V gene: TRBV4-3
J gene: TRBJ2-5
CDR3 protein: CASGFRGETQYF

CDR3 length: 16
V gene: TRBV7-2
J gene: TRBJ2-3
CDR3 protein: CASSPTGTGMPDTQYF

CDR3 length: 19
V gene: TRBV6-1
J gene: TRBJ1-2
CDR3 protein: CASSEDYGMAGATNYGYTF

CDR3 length: 14
V gene: TRBV29-1
J gene: TRBJ1-5
CDR3 protein: CSVVGAGGNQPQHF

CDR3 length: 14
V gene: TRBV29-1
J gene: TRBJ1-2
CDR3 protein: CSVERQGINYGYTF

CDR3 length: 13
V gene: TRBV5-1
J gene: TRBJ1-4
CDR3 protein: CASSLAEERKLFF

CDR3 length: 13
V gene: TRBV15
J gene: TRBJ2-7
CDR3 protein: CATSAGTGVEQYF

CDR3 length: 17
V gene: TRBV5-1
J gene: TRBJ2-1
CDR3 protein: CASSSLQLVTRYNEQFF

CDR3 length: 15
V gene: TRBV5-1
J gene: TRBJ2-5
CDR3 protein: CASSLEGQTQETQYF

CDR3 length: 15
V gene: TRBV4-2
J gene: TRBJ2-3
CDR3 protein: CASSQDFGPTDTQYF

CDR3 length: 14
V gene: TRBV7-2
J gene: TRBJ1-2
CDR3 protein: CASSPDRVGSGYTF

CDR3 length: 14
V gene: TRBV7-9
J gene: TRBJ1-1
CDR3 protein: CASSPQTGNTEAFF

CDR3 length: 12
V gene: TRBV11-2
J gene: TRBJ2-7
CDR3 protein: CASSSVVGEQYF

CDR3 length: 13
V gene: TRBV10-3
J gene: TRBJ1-2
CDR3 protein: CAISPGGTYGYTF

CDR3 length: 15
V gene: TRBV4-3
J gene: TRBJ2-7
CDR3 protein: CASSQELGGSYEQYF